This TCR beta chain was recovered during a study of CD8 T cells in ankylosing spondylitis. As to this clonotype: Its matching antigen is unknown.

Germline V gene data show CDR1 as SGDLS and CDR2 as YYNGEE. This CDR3 region has 15 residues. V lost 0 bases, J lost 6 bases, and 8 bases stayed unmatched. Study findings and constraints: Significant enrichment of disease-linked clones was reportedly seen in matched ankylosing spondylitis synovial fluid.

Libraries for TCR beta were made by quantitative 5'-RACE with molecular barcodes. MiXCR, applied by TCRdb to the 5' RACE reads, yields one record per CDR3 protein. The table lists about 240,000 distinct CDR3 sequences, 7.5% to 9.5% of them singletons. The sequence was obtained from a female donor with ankylosing spondylitis or in good health (not recorded which). This chain connects TRBV9 to TRBJ2-7; TRBD2 aligns across 8 bases. The source material was blood, either unsorted or a sorted T cell fraction (not recorded which). The CDR3 is CASSVDGGVNGEQYF. The CDR3 coding sequence is TGTGCCAGCAGCGTAGACGGGGGGGTTAACGGCGAGCAGTACTTC.